The next 24 T cell receptor beta chains were all read from a single sample in a study of beta chain features in type 1 diabetes. Every isolated RNA sample was fully reverse transcribed, so sequencing captured expressed TCRB transcripts. Produced via immunoSEQ multiplex PCR; TCRdb's table is partial and in-frame only. This table holds around 250,000 clones, about 25% found once. The sample comprised central memory CD4+ T cells from blood. These receptors were taken from a man aged 30-40 years in good health.

This clone was counted a few times. This chain uses TRBV6-5 with TRBJ2-7; D is possibly TRBD2 (6 bases). Trimming left V 0 bases short and J 3 bases short, with 9 bases between. This CDR3 has 14 amino acids. CDR1 MNHEY and CDR2 SVGAGI come from the germline V gene. This CDR3 reads CASSYSGGYYEQYF. CDR3 DNA: TGTGCCAGCAGTTACTCAGGAGGGTACTACGAGCAGTACTTC.

This clone has only a few counts. The chain joins TRBV7-2 to TRBJ2-1; perhaps TRBD1 as D (6 bases). Per the germline V gene, CDR1 is SGHTA and CDR2 is FQGNSA. V was trimmed by 6 bases and J by 0 bases, leaving 12 bases between them. This CDR3 comprises 15 residues. The CDR3 sequence is CASSRDRNSYNEQFF. DNA for the CDR3: TGTGCCAGCAGTCGAGACAGGAACTCCTACAATGAGCAGTTCTTC.

The chain combines TRBV7-2 with TRBJ2-7, with 10 bases matching TRBD2. This CDR3 has 14 residues. The J segment lost 2 bases and the V segment lost 3 bases, leaving 1 base of the junction unmatched. The germline V gene encodes CDR1 SGHTA and CDR2 FQGNSA. CDR3 coding DNA: TGTGCCAGCAGCTTTAGCGGGGGGCCCTACGAGCAGTACTTC. Its translation: CASSFSGGPYEQYF.

About this clone: The sample carries other DNA sequences with the same CDR3. The V and J genes are TRBV7-9 and TRBJ2-7; D might be TRBD1 (6 bases). The CDR3 runs to 13 residues. Trimming removed 1 base from V and 3 bases from J, with 7 bases in between. Germline V gene data show CDR1 as SEHNR and CDR2 as FQNEAQ (reference sequence). As DNA, the CDR3 is TGTGCCAGCAGCTTAGAAGGGGGCTACGAGCAGTACTTC. Translation: CASSLEGGYEQYF.

This clone was counted only a few times. V and J are TRBV7-9 and TRBJ2-5, with 9 bases identical to TRBD1. The CDR3 totals 14 residues. Germline V lookup: CDR1 SEHNR, CDR2 FQNEAQ (reference sequence). With V trimmed by 10 bases and J by 5 bases, 11 bases remained unmatched. The CDR3 region has the DNA TGTGCCACCGCAGGGACAGGGAGTTCGGAGACCCAGTACTTC. Its protein product is CATAGTGSSETQYF.

This clone has a handful of counts. The chain carries TRBV20-1 and TRBJ2-1; 10 positions match TRBD2. The CDR3 runs 11 residues. CDR1 and CDR2 (germline): DFQATT, SNEGSKA (reference sequence). With 7 bases clipped from V and 11 bases from J, the junction kept 5 bases outside the gene matches. CDR3 in amino acids: CSVATSGKQFF. CDR3 coding DNA: TGCAGTGTAGCCACTAGCGGGAAGCAGTTCTTC.

This clone was counted between two and nine times. CDR3 nucleotides: TGTGCCAGCAGGGGACAGGGGGCCGGGAGGGCAGATACGCAGTATTTT. This gives the protein CASRGQGAGRADTQYF. The rearrangement joins TRBV25-1 to TRBJ2-3, with 12 nucleotides matching TRBD1. Trimming at V came to 6 bases and at J to 4 bases, leaving 8 bases not matched to a gene. The germline V gene has CDR1 MGHDK and CDR2 SYGVNS. The length of the CDR3 is 16 residues.

This clone was seen a handful of times. V and J are TRBV10-3 and TRBJ2-1; D not resolved. Germline loops: CDR1 ENHRY, CDR2 SYGVKD. The CDR3 contains 11 residues. V was shortened by 5 bases and J by 11 bases, with 10 bases between the two germline ends. The CDR3 reads CAISPAEQQFF. CDR3 coding DNA: TGTGCCATCAGTCCAGCTGAGCAGCAGTTCTTC.

This clone showed up just once. This chain links TRBV7-7 with TRBJ2-5, with TRBD1 matching over 10 bases. The germline gives CDR1 SSHAT, CDR2 FNYEAQ (reference sequence). Trimming at V came to 5 bases and at J to 4 bases, leaving 4 bases not matched to a gene. The CDR3 loop spans 14 amino acids. DNA of the CDR3: TGTGCCAGCAGCACCGACAGGGGGCGAGAGACCCAGTACTTC. This codes for CASSTDRGRETQYF.

This clone was picked up many times. V and J are TRBV5-5 and TRBJ2-1, with D perhaps TRBD1 or TRBD2 (6 bases each). The CDR3 extends over 14 amino acids. V was pared by 4 bases and J by 5 bases, with 13 bases between. Germline-derived CDR1 and CDR2 are SGHKS and YYEKEE (reference sequence). The DNA for the CDR3 is TGTGCCAGCAGCCGGCAACGGGGGCACAATGAGCAGTTCTTC. Amino acids: CASSRQRGHNEQFF.

The gene calls are TRBV11-2 and TRBJ1-6, with D possibly TRBD1 on 5 matching bases. V was clipped by 0 bases and J by 7 bases, with 10 bases between them. Germline assignment: CDR1 SGHAT and CDR2 FQNNGV. This CDR3 region has 15 residues. The CDR3 loop reads CASSLESRVNSPLHF. DNA of the CDR3: TGTGCCAGCAGCTTAGAGAGCAGGGTGAATTCACCCCTCCACTTT. Supplemented by reference TRBV11-2 and TRBJ1-6, the full variable domain reads EAGVAQSPRYKIIEKRQSVAFWCNPISGHATLYWYQQILGQGPKLLIQFQNNGVVDDSQLPKDRFSAERLKGVDSTLKIQPAKLEDSAVYLCASSLESRVNSPLHFGNGTRLTVT.

This clone was observed a few times. V usage is TRBV4-1 and J usage is TRBJ1-5; TRBD1 is a possible D gene (5 bases). V was cut by 9 bases and J by 5 bases, with 11 bases left in between. The germline CDR1 and CDR2 sequences are MGHRA and YSYEKL. CDR3 size: 12 residues. The chain's CDR3 is CARGRWDQPQHF. The CDR3 DNA reads TGCGCCAGGGGACGGTGGGATCAGCCCCAGCATTTT.

This rearrangement joins TRBV5-1 to TRBJ1-5; D might be TRBD1 (5 bases). CDR1 SGHRS and CDR2 YFSETQ come from the germline V gene. The CDR3 runs 12 residues. The ends were cut back, 3 bases at V and 10 bases at J, with 11 bases in the middle. CDR3 sequence: CASSSGSGPQHF. CDR3 in DNA: TGCGCCAGCAGCTCAGGGAGTGGCCCCCAGCATTTT.

This chain joins TRBV5-1 and TRBJ1-1; the D is unclear. There are 16 residues in the CDR3. Germline CDR1 reads SGHRS; CDR2 reads YFSETQ. V was shortened by 2 bases and J by 1 base, with 15 bases between the two germline ends. CDR3 sequence: CASSLPKDGKNTEAFF. The CDR3 DNA follows: TGCGCCAGCAGCTTACCCAAGGACGGGAAGAACACTGAAGCTTTCTTT.

With regard to this clone: An end of the junction does not agree with germline; a read error may underlie this. The CDR3 region has the DNA TGTGCAATCAGTGATCGGGCAGGAAGAGATACGCAGTATTTT. It specifies CAISDRAGRDTQYF. This chain uses TRBV10-3 with TRBJ2-3, with D unresolved. CDR3 length equals 14 residues. Germline CDR1 and CDR2: ENHRY and SYGVKD.

The chain recombines TRBV2 with TRBJ2-1; 9 bases agree with TRBD1. The trim removed 8 bases at V and 14 bases at J, leaving 10 bases unmatched. The CDR3 spans 12 residues. The germline CDR1 and CDR2 sequences are SNHLY and FYNNEI. CDR3: CASEGPGQGEFF. The CDR3 DNA reads TGTGCCAGCGAGGGACCGGGACAGGGAGAGTTCTTC.

V is TRBV7-2 and J is TRBJ1-1; no clear D. V dropped 2 bases and J dropped 3 bases, with 10 bases sitting between them. This CDR3 contains 14 residues. Germline V gene data show CDR1 as SGHTA and CDR2 as FQGNSA. In DNA form, the CDR3 reads TGTGCCAGCAGCTTAATTGGAGGATACACTGAAGCTTTCTTT. This gives the protein CASSLIGGYTEAFF.

The V call is TRBV6-5, the J call TRBJ2-7, with TRBD2 matching over 9 bases. Germline loops: CDR1 MNHEY, CDR2 SVGAGI. Trimming took 8 bases from V and 1 from J; bases not matched to a gene: 9. The CDR3 spans 15 residues. CDR3 sequence (DNA): TGTGCCAGCGGTCACTTAGCGGGAGAATCCTACGAGCAGTACTTC. It encodes CASGHLAGESYEQYF.

There are a few counts of this clone. The CDR3 protein is CASSSQGLAAPDTQYF. As DNA, the CDR3 is TGTGCCAGCAGCTCCCAAGGGCTAGCGGCCCCCGATACGCAGTATTTT. The chain employs TRBV7-8 and TRBJ2-3; 7 bases fit TRBD2. The germline V gene encodes CDR1 SGHVS and CDR2 FQNEAQ. Trimming at V came to 4 bases and at J to 6 bases, leaving 13 bases not matched to a gene. The CDR3 consists of 16 residues.

This clone was picked up many times. This sequence joins TRBV15 and TRBJ2-2; 7 nucleotides align to TRBD2. The J segment lost 7 bases and the V segment lost 0 bases, leaving 2 bases of the junction unmatched. Germline values: CDR1 LNHNV, CDR2 YYDKDF (reference sequence). The CDR3 spans 14 residues. The CDR3 coding sequence is TGTGCCACCAGCAGAGATATAGCGGGCGGGGAGCTGTTTTTT. This sequence encodes CATSRDIAGGELFF.

This clone showed up just a few times. CDR3 loop: CASSPWGNQPQHF. As DNA, the CDR3 is TGTGCCAGCAGCCCCTGGGGGAATCAGCCCCAGCATTTT. This rearrangement joins TRBV11-2 to TRBJ1-5, with D possibly being TRBD1 (5 bases). Germline lookup yields CDR1 SGHAT and CDR2 FQNNGV. CDR3 length: 13 residues. Trimming took off 5 bases at V and 4 bases at J, with 9 bases between the two ends.

The V and J genes are TRBV5-4 and TRBJ1-1; D is unclear. The CDR3 is 14 amino acids. Trimming stripped 2 bases from V and 1 base from J, with 9 bases between. In germline, CDR1 is SGHNT, CDR2 YYREEE (reference sequence). The CDR3 is CASSFGTQNTEAFF. CDR3 DNA sequence: TGTGCCAGCAGCTTTGGCACCCAGAACACTGAAGCTTTCTTT.

The V and J genes are TRBV18 and TRBJ2-7; 10 bases are a match to TRBD2. The CDR3 has 17 residues. V dropped 3 bases and J dropped 0; count of bases not matched to a gene: 8. Germline-derived CDR1 and CDR2 are KGHSH and LQKENI. CDR3 protein: CASSPPDPSGSSYEQYF. In DNA, the CDR3 is TGTGCCAGCTCACCCCCCGACCCTAGCGGGAGCTCCTACGAGCAGTACTTC. Supplemented by reference TRBV18 and TRBJ2-7, the full variable domain reads NAGVMQNPRHLVRRRGQEARLRCSPMKGHSHVYWYRQLPEEGLKFMVYLQKENIIDESGMPKERFSAEFPKEGPSILRIQQVVRGDSAAYFCASSPPDPSGSSYEQYFGPGTRLTVT.

The V call is TRBV7-6, the J call TRBJ1-2, with D unclear. V shed 1 base and J shed 1 base, with 10 bases lying between them. The CDR3 loop spans 15 amino acids. Germline lookup yields CDR1 SGHVS and CDR2 FNYEAQ. The CDR3, as DNA: TGTGCCAGCAGCTTAGACGCACAGAATAACTATGGCTACACCTTC. Protein: CASSLDAQNNYGYTF.